This is a list of T cell receptor beta chains from one sample in a study of T cell repertoires in cytomegalovirus infection. Each CDR3 protein gets one entry after TCRdb re-called the reads with MiXCR. Of about half a million distinct CDR3 sequences listed, 25% to 35% were seen once; the top ten hold 15% to 20%. These receptors have no known antigen. The starting material was cultured PBMCs, obtained from culture after CMV antigen stimulation. The receptor set was obtained from a human donor in good health (CMV status not recorded). Some clones in this sample may be carry-over from other donors' samples. The CDR3 runs from the conserved cysteine through the conserved F or W. Each record gives: V gene, D gene, clone size, J gene, CDR3 protein, CDR3 DNA. The D gene is left open where the match is weak. Where a row states a size, it is once, few, many or the class of an expanded clone; other rows omit it.

TRBV5-4	-	-	TRBJ2-4	CASSTTAIAKNIQYF	TGTGCCAGCAGCACAACAGCAATAGCCAAAAACATTCAGTACTTC
TRBV20-1	TRBD2	-	TRBJ2-1	CSASWASGRGDNEQFF	TGCAGTGCTAGTTGGGCTAGCGGGAGGGGAGACAATGAGCAGTTCTTC
TRBV11-2	-	-	TRBJ1-1	CASSYRTNTEAFF	TGTGCCAGCAGCTACAGGACGAACACTGAAGCTTTCTTT
TRBV12-3/TRBV12-4	-	-	TRBJ2-7	CASSPTWTVGEQYF	TGTGCCAGCAGCCCTACCTGGACGGTCGGGGAGCAGTACTTC
TRBV6-5	TRBD1	-	TRBJ1-1	CASIPPGQGAVVTEAFF	TGTGCCAGCATCCCCCCGGGACAGGGGGCCGTCGTGACTGAAGCTTTCTTT
TRBV11-3	TRBD2	-	TRBJ2-2	CASSLDRGTRYPGELFF	TGTGCCAGCAGCTTAGATCGGGGGACTAGGTATCCCGGGGAGCTGTTTTTT
TRBV2	TRBD2	few	TRBJ2-1	CASSELAAYNEQFF	TGTGCCAGCAGTGAACTAGCGGCCTACAATGAGCAGTTCTTC
TRBV23-1	-	few	TRBJ2-1	CASSQMTSFHEQFF	TGCGCCAGCAGTCAAATGACTAGTTTTCATGAGCAGTTCTTC
TRBV19	-	-	TRBJ1-2	CASSINGVIYYGYTF	TGTGCCAGTAGTATCAACGGGGTGATTTACTATGGCTACACCTTC
TRBV7-9	-	-	TRBJ1-1	CASSLLRDVALNTEAFF	TGTGCCAGCAGCTTACTTCGGGACGTAGCCCTGAACACTGAAGCTTTCTTT
TRBV7-2	TRBD2	many	TRBJ2-1	CASSFWTSAGEQFF	TGTGCCAGCAGCTTTTGGACTAGCGCGGGTGAGCAGTTCTTC
TRBV6-1	-	-	TRBJ2-2	CASSQITGELFF	TGTGCCAGCAGCCAAATCACCGGGGAGCTGTTTTTT
TRBV7-8	TRBD1	few	TRBJ2-1	CASSLVQGVYNEQFF	TGTGCCAGCAGCTTAGTACAGGGGGTGTACAATGAGCAGTTCTTC
TRBV5-1	-	-	TRBJ2-5	CASSPAGPPEETQYF	TGCGCCAGCAGCCCGGCGGGTCCGCCAGAAGAGACCCAGTACTTC
TRBV6-5	TRBD1	few	TRBJ2-7	CASSGDRGLSEQYF	TGTGCCAGCAGTGGGGACAGGGGGCTTAGCGAGCAGTACTTC
TRBV12-3/TRBV12-4	TRBD2	-	TRBJ2-4	CASSPAGDIQYF	TGTGCCAGCAGCCCGGCGGGGGACATTCAGTACTTC
TRBV6-1	TRBD2	-	TRBJ2-7	CASSEMGLAGPAYEQYF	TGTGCCAGCAGTGAGATGGGACTAGCGGGACCCGCCTACGAGCAGTACTTC
TRBV11-2	-	-	TRBJ1-1	CASSLSSGNTEAFF	TGTGCCAGCAGCTTATCTTCAGGGAACACTGAAGCTTTCTTT
TRBV12-3/TRBV12-4	TRBD1	-	TRBJ1-6	CASSPGTGHSPLHF	TGTGCCAGCAGTCCCGGGACAGGGCATTCACCCCTCCACTTT
TRBV4-3	TRBD2	-	TRBJ2-2	CASSGGRAAAGELFF	TGCGCCAGCAGTGGCGGGAGGGCCGCCGCCGGGGAGCTGTTTTTT
TRBV7-2	-	-	TRBJ1-1	CASSLEYSETEAFF	TGTGCCAGCAGCTTAGAATATTCGGAGACTGAAGCTTTCTTT
TRBV24-1	-	-	TRBJ2-5	CATSDPSFRQTQYF	TGTGCCACCAGTGATCCCAGTTTCAGGCAGACCCAGTACTTC
TRBV3-1	-	few	TRBJ2-1	CASSPYLMDEQFF	TGTGCCAGCAGCCCCTACCTTATGGATGAGCAGTTCTTC
TRBV11-3	-	-	TRBJ2-5	CASSPRTHQETQYF	TGTGCCAGCAGCCCCCGGACACACCAAGAGACCCAGTACTTC
TRBV4-2	-	-	TRBJ1-4	CASSQDTAGRNEKLFF	TGTGCCAGCAGCCAAGATACTGCGGGGCGTAATGAAAAACTGTTTTTT
TRBV7-2	-	many	TRBJ1-2	CASTRSNYGYTF	TGTGCCAGCACCAGATCGAACTATGGCTACACCTTC
TRBV3-1	-	-	TRBJ2-3	CASSLKGGDTQYF	TGTGCCAGCAGCCTCAAAGGGGGGGATACGCAGTATTTT
TRBV15	-	-	TRBJ1-2	CATSPRGSKGDDYGYTF	TGTGCCACCAGTCCGAGGGGTTCTAAGGGGGATGACTATGGCTACACCTTC
TRBV27	TRBD2	-	TRBJ2-1	CASSNGTSGSRGNEQFF	TGTGCCAGCAGTAACGGGACTAGCGGGAGCCGGGGGAATGAGCAGTTCTTC
TRBV13	-	once	TRBJ1-1	CASSLNPRSTLWKEAFF	TGTGCCAGCAGCTTAAATCCCCGATCGACGTTGTGGAAGGAAGCTTTCTTT
TRBV20-1	-	-	TRBJ2-4	CSASSGNKNIQYF	TGCAGTGCTAGTTCGGGTAACAAAAACATTCAGTACTTC
TRBV11-3	TRBD2	few	TRBJ2-2	CASSSGLAGGSGELFF	TGTGCCAGCAGCTCGGGACTAGCGGGAGGGAGCGGGGAGCTGTTTTTT